One sample yielded the 11 T cell receptor beta chains listed below, sequenced in a study of OX40 agonist ivuxolimab in advanced cancers. TCRdb keeps only in-frame clones here, not all; method: immunoSEQ multiplex PCR. Counted here are around 60,000 clones, approximately 90% occurring once; the ten biggest clones make up approximately 16%. Specimen: CD4+ or CD8+ T cells sorted from blood, collected in a trial of the OX40 agonist ivuxolimab. The receptors were sampled from an adult with an advanced solid tumor such as melanoma, head and neck, liver or kidney cancer.

Remarks on this clone: The junction departs from the called germline gene at one end, perhaps through a read error. The chain recombines TRBV7-7 with TRBJ2-5; TRBD2 agrees at 10 bases. This CDR3 is built from 15 residues. The V gene's germline CDR1 is SSHAT and CDR2 FNYEAQ (reference sequence). CDR3 nucleotide sequence: TGTGCTAGCAGTCTAACTAGCGGGATGGGTGAGACCCAGTACTTC. It encodes CASSLTSGMGETQYF.

The chain links TRBV9 to TRBJ2-5; D gene ambiguous. This CDR3 is built from 14 residues. Trimming left V 4 bases short and J 0 bases short, with 10 bases between. Germline lookup yields CDR1 SGDLS and CDR2 YYNGEE. CDR3 in amino acids: CASSLRPNQETQYF. The CDR3 DNA sequence: TGTGCCAGCAGCCTCAGACCAAACCAAGAGACCCAGTACTTC.

On this clone itself: The sample carries other DNA sequences with the same CDR3. The rearrangement uses TRBV29-1 and TRBJ1-4; 10 positions agree with TRBD1. Germline trimming cut 3 bases from V and 6 bases from J; bases unmatched to any gene: 7. The CDR3 covers 15 residues. Germline loops: CDR1 SQVTM, CDR2 ANQGSEA. In DNA, the CDR3 is TGCAGCGTTGACCGGGGGGACAGGGGAGATGAAAAACTGTTTTTT. It codes for CSVDRGDRGDEKLFF.

J is TRBJ2-7 and V is TRBV27, with D uncertain. The CDR3 spans 14 residues. CDR1 MNHEY and CDR2 SMNVEV come from the germline V gene (reference sequence). V was shortened by 5 bases and J by 4 bases, with 15 bases between the two germline ends. The CDR3, as DNA: TGTGCCAGCAGTGGCCAGCCTCTCGGGTACGAGCAGTACTTC. As protein: CASSGQPLGYEQYF.

This chain connects TRBV19 to TRBJ2-5, with D possibly matching TRBD2 (5 bases). The germline CDR1 and CDR2 sequences are LNHDA and SQIVND (reference sequence). The CDR3 spans 14 residues. Trimming took off 4 bases at V and 2 bases at J, with 11 bases between the two ends. CDR3 in amino acids: CASSTRTVQETQYF. DNA of the CDR3: TGTGCCAGTAGTACCCGGACTGTACAAGAGACCCAGTACTTC.

The chain has TRBV11-2 and TRBJ2-2; D not certain. With 1 base removed from V and 3 bases from J, the gap between germline ends came to 3 bases. The germline gives CDR1 SGHAT, CDR2 FQNNGV. This CDR3 region has 13 residues. The CDR3 region has the DNA TGTGCCAGCAGCTTAGGGCACACCGGGGAGCTGTTTTTT. It specifies CASSLGHTGELFF.

The chain couples TRBV18 to TRBJ1-4; no reliable D call. With 8 bases removed from V and 7 bases from J, the gap between germline ends came to 8 bases. The CDR3 runs 11 residues. CDR1 and CDR2 from the germline V gene are KGHSH and LQKENI. The CDR3 spells CASTSGEKLFF. CDR3 nucleotides: TGTGCCAGCACGAGCGGTGAAAAACTGTTTTTT. Variable domain in full (rest from reference TRBV18 and TRBJ1-4): NAGVMQNPRHLVRRRGQEARLRCSPMKGHSHVYWYRQLPEEGLKFMVYLQKENIIDESGMPKERFSAEFPKEGPSILRIQQVVRGDSAAYFCASTSGEKLFFGSGTQLSVL.

The chain combines TRBV28 with TRBJ2-5, with D hard to call. The J call may be wrong; the DNA end is better matched by TRBJ2-7. CDR3 length: 11 amino acids. CDR1 is MDHEN and CDR2 is SYDVKM in the germline V gene. In nucleotides, the CDR3 is TGTGCCAGCAGTTTATACTACGAGCAGTACTTC. Encoded protein: CASSLYYEQYF.

The chain carries TRBV30 and TRBJ2-7; D remains unclear. This CDR3 is built from 12 residues. V was trimmed by 1 base and J by 8 bases, leaving 12 bases between them. CDR1 GTSNPN and CDR2 SVGIG come from the germline V gene (reference sequence). CDR3 sequence: CAWSGPPTKQYF. The CDR3 region has the DNA TGTGCCTGGAGTGGGCCCCCCACGAAGCAGTACTTC.

V gene TRBV7-6 combines with J gene TRBJ2-5, with TRBD2 as a possible D gene (5 bases). The CDR3 runs 12 residues. Germline V gene lookup returns CDR1 SGHVS and CDR2 FNYEAQ. Between the trimmed V and J ends, which lost 5 bases and 5 bases, there was a span of 9 bases. As DNA, the CDR3 is TGTGCCAGCAGCAGTCCGGGGGAGACCCAGTACTTC. Its protein product is CASSSPGETQYF.

CDR3 bases: TGTGCCAGCAGTCTATTGGGATCGGGCTACAATGAGCAGTTCTTC. It yields the protein CASSLLGSGYNEQFF. The V gene is TRBV2, the J gene TRBJ2-1; no clear D. CDR1 and CDR2 (germline): SNHLY, FYNNEI. The CDR3 spans 15 residues. V lost 5 bases, J lost 3 bases, and 14 bases lay in between. Full variable domain (missing parts from reference TRBV2 and TRBJ2-1): EPEVTQTPSHQVTQMGQEVILRCVPISNHLYFYWYRQILGQKVEFLVSFYNNEISEKSEIFDDQFSVERPDGSNFTLKIRSTKLEDSAMYFCASSLLGSGYNEQFFGPGTRLTVL.